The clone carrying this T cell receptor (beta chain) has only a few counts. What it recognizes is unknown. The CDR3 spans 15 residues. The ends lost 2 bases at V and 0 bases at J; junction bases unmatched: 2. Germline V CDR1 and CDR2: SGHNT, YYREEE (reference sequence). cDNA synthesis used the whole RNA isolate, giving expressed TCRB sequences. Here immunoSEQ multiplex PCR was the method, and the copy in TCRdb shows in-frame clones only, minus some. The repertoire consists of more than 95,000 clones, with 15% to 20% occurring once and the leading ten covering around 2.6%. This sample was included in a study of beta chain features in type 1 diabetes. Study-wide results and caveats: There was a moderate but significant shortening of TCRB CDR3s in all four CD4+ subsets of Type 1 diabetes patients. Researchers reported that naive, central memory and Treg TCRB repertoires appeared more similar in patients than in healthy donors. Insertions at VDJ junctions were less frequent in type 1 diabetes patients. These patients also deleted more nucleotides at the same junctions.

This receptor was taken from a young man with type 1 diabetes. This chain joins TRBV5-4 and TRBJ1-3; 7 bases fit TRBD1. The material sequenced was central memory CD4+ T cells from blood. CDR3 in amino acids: CASSFGTDSGNTIYF. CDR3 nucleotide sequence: TGTGCCAGCAGCTTCGGGACAGACTCTGGAAACACCATATATTTT.